The rows below give T cell receptor beta chains drawn from one sample of a study of Ad26.COV2.S vaccination and SARS-CoV-2 variants. Sequencing was performed with immunoSEQ multiplex PCR; in TCRdb, only in-frame clones are kept and a portion is missing. The sample has about 440,000 clones, 90% seen once; the top ten hold around 4.2%. This sample comprised peripheral blood, obtained in a trial of Ad26.COV2.S vaccine versus placebo. The receptor source for this set is a person aged 18-65 years who received the Ad26.COV2.S COVID-19 vaccine or a placebo. The conserved cysteine and the conserved F or W are not part of the CDR3 here. A D gene is named only where the DNA matches it firmly. Some rows mark clone size as missing; the rest say once, few, many or name a class of expanded clone.

V gene,D gene,clone size,CDR3 protein
TRBV28,-,-,ASSLNPTVSGNTIY
TRBV5-4,-,-,ASSTTLLSGELF
TRBV18,-,-,ASSPPRSLTDTQY
TRBV27,TRBD2,-,ASGLAGGNPFGQY
TRBV29-1,-,-,SAVLRASYEQY
TRBV2,-,-,ASSEAGDLSYEQY
TRBV16,-,once,ASSQSRQGGLPDTQY
TRBV19,-,-,ASKVGGSYNEQF
TRBV14,TRBD2,-,ASSQELRREGRSNEQF
TRBV7-9,TRBD1,-,ASGTATRYYEQY
TRBV29-1,-,once,SVTRGRNTEAF
TRBV10-3,-,-,AISEMLETQY
TRBV9,-,-,ASSVAWRQETQY
TRBV10-2,TRBD2,-,ASRVAGGGGADTQY
TRBV28,TRBD1,-,ASSPGTGFNEAF
TRBV9,TRBD1,-,ASSDHLTGSGYNEQF
TRBV30,-,-,ACASDSGNTIY
TRBV12-1,-,-,ASPTSWGEGGDQPQH
TRBV6-6,TRBD1,-,ASTKTGSGGYT
TRBV27,-,-,ASSVRDGSYNEQF
TRBV9,-,-,ASSVAAESNYGYT
TRBV18,-,-,ASSPTGYNEQF
TRBV6-5,TRBD1,few,ASSRGDRINSPLH
TRBV2,TRBD1,-,ASNRGRREKLF
TRBV4-1,TRBD2,-,ASSQVPREASYEQY
TRBV4-2,TRBD1,-,ASSQEGGGDQPQH
TRBV28,-,-,ASSLGGPNTEAF
TRBV3-1/TRBV3-2,-,-,ASMGSEGYT
TRBV4-1,-,-,ASSQEGSGEQY
TRBV5-1,-,few,ASSLGFTTYNSPLH
TRBV9,TRBD2,once,ASSVGTSGRGEQF
TRBV18,-,once,ASSPPSSTDTQY
TRBV29-1,-,-,SVVWGSYEQY
TRBV19,TRBD2,-,ASSIMWLAGTGTGELF
TRBV5-5,-,-,ASSFTGYGETQY
TRBV5-1,TRBD1,once,ASSLADRDESPLH
TRBV5-1,TRBD2,-,ASSWGLAGGTFEQF
TRBV15,TRBD1,-,ATSRDAGQGLYEQY
TRBV10-3,TRBD1,-,AIRTFDRGGRNNSPLH
TRBV19,TRBD1,-,ASTQQGASSDTQY
TRBV29-1,TRBD1,-,SVLDRGQTNNLYEQY
TRBV11-2,-,-,ASSLRLADNSYEQY
TRBV24-1,-,-,ATRDSRGSMTDTQY
TRBV24-1,-,-,ATSDPQAGQPNEQF
TRBV18,TRBD1,-,ASSPGGSVGTVGSPLH
TRBV18,-,-,ASSPRGEQF
TRBV5-4,-,-,ASSRGGQVDTEAF
TRBV5-1,TRBD1,-,ASSLAPGQGQETQY
TRBV5-4,TRBD1,-,ASSGGQGMNTEAF
TRBV5-1,-,-,ASSSSDWNYGYT
TRBV10-3,TRBD2,-,AISYGLADDNEQF
TRBV24-1,TRBD2,-,ATSDSRTSGRINEQF
TRBV30,-,once,AWNPDSGNTIY
TRBV9,-,-,ASSRDTGSSYNEQF
TRBV7-2,TRBD2,-,ASSLAGTSGSYEQY
TRBV12-3/TRBV12-4,-,-,ASSLALYEQY
TRBV10-1,-,-,ASIGSTGELF
TRBV28,TRBD1,-,ASRRSRLRDSPSLNYEQY
TRBV19,TRBD1,-,ASSGDRFEAF
TRBV28,TRBD1,-,ASHSNRGQPWGKTQY